This TCR beta chain was recorded in a study of T cell responses to AZD1222 COVID-19 vaccine. Clones were sequenced by immunoSEQ multiplex PCR, and TCRdb holds only the in-frame ones, with some missing. This repertoire shows roughly 250,000 clones, over 85% found once; its top ten account for around 0.5%. Per the germline V gene, CDR1 is SGHAT and CDR2 is FQNNGV. V was shortened by 0 bases and J by 9 bases, with 9 bases between the two germline ends. This CDR3 is 13 amino acids long. The sample consisted of peripheral blood, taken on day 0 of AZD1222 vaccination. The TCR sequence derives from an adult in good health. The rearrangement joins TRBV11-2 to TRBJ2-1; a possible D gene is TRBD1 (5 bases). Here the CDR3 reads CASSLEARAEQFF. The DNA for the CDR3 is TGTGCCAGCAGCTTAGAGGCCAGGGCTGAGCAGTTCTTC. Filled out from reference TRBV11-2 and TRBJ2-1, the complete variable domain reads EAGVAQSPRYKIIEKRQSVAFWCNPISGHATLYWYQQILGQGPKLLIQFQNNGVVDDSQLPKDRFSAERLKGVDSTLKIQPAKLEDSAVYLCASSLEARAEQFFGPGTRLTVL.